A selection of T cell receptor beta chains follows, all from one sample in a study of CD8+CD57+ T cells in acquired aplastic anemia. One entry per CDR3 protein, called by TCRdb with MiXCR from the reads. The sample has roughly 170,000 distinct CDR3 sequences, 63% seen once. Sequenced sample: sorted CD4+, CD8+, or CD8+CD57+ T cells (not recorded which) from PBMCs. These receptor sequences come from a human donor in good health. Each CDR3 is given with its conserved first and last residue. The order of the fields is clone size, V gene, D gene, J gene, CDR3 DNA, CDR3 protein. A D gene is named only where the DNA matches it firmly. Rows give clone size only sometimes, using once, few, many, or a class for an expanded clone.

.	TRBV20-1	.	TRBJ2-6	TGCAGTGCGGAAACAGGGCCTGGGGCCAACGTCCTGACTTTC	CSAETGPGANVLTF
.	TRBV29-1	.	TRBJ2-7	TGCAGCGTAGTGGACAGTCGAGGTCCCTACGAGCAGTACTTC	CSVVDSRGPYEQYF
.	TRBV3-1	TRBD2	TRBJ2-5	TGTGCCAGCAGCCCCGAAAGACTAGCTTTACGGGAGACCCAGTACTTC	CASSPERLALRETQYF
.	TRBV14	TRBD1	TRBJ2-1	TGTGCCAGCAGCCGTCCCGGGACAGGACCCTACAATGAGCAGTTCTTC	CASSRPGTGPYNEQFF
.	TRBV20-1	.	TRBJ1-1	TGCAGTGCTAGAGGCCCCACGAACACTGAAGCTTTCTTT	CSARGPTNTEAFF
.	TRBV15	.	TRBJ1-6	TGTGCCACCAGCAGAGAGGCAGGGGCTAATTCACCCCTCCACTTT	CATSREAGANSPLHF
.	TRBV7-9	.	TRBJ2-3	TGTGCCAGCAGCTTATCGGTTAGCACAGATACGCAGTATTTT	CASSLSVSTDTQYF
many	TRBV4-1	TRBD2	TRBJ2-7	TGCGCCAGCAGCCAACGGGAGGGCCACGACGAGCAGTACTTC	CASSQREGHDEQYF
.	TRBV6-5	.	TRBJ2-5	TGTGCCAGCAAACAAGGGGGTGAGACCCAGTACTTC	CASKQGGETQYF
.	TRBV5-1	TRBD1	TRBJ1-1	TGTGCCAGCAGCTTGGGGGACAGGGGAGGTATGAACACTGAAGCTTTCTTT	CASSLGDRGGMNTEAFF
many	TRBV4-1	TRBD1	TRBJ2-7	TGCGCCAGCAGCCAAGAGAGCAAGACAGGGTATTTCGAGCAGTACTTC	CASSQESKTGYFEQYF
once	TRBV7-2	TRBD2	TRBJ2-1	TGTGCTGGCAGCTTCCTAGCGGATTCCTACAATGAGCAGTTCTTC	CAGSFLADSYNEQFF
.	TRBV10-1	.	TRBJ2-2	TGCGCCAGCAGTGACAGGGCCAGAGGTGGCGGGGAGCTGTTTTTT	CASSDRARGGGELFF
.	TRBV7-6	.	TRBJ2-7	TGTGCCAGCAGCTTAGGGTCCGTCAGATTACACGACGAGCAGTACTTC	CASSLGSVRLHDEQYF
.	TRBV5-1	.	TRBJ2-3	TGCGCCAGCAGCAATCTGGAGGGCGCAGATACGCAGTATTTT	CASSNLEGADTQYF
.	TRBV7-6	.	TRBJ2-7	TGTGCCAGCAGTCGTCACAACCGGGACTCAACCTACGAGCAGTACTTC	CASSRHNRDSTYEQYF
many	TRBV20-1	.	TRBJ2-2	TGCAGTGCTACACAGGGTACCGGGGAGCTGTTTTTT	CSATQGTGELFF
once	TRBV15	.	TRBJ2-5	TGTGCCACCAGCAGAGATCTGGGAGCGGAAGAGACCCAGTACTTC	CATSRDLGAEETQYF